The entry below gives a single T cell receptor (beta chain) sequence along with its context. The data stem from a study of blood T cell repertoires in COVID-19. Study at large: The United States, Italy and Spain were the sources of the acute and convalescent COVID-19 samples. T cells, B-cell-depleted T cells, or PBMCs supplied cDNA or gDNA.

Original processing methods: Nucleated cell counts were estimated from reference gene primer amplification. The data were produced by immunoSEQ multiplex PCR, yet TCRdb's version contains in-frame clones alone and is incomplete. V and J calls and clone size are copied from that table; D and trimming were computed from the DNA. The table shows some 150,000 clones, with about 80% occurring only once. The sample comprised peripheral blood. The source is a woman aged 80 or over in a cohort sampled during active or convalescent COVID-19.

The chain's CDR3 is CASVFRDRGFPPYEQYV. DNA of the CDR3: TGTGCCAGCGTATTCCGGGACAGGGGGTTTCCTCCCTACGAGCAGTACGTC. This chain uses TRBV27 with TRBJ2-7; TRBD1 aligns across 11 bases. This CDR3 is built from 17 residues. V dropped 8 bases and J dropped 2; count of bases not matched to a gene: 14. Per the germline V gene, CDR1 is MNHEY and CDR2 is SMNVEV (reference sequence).